The sequence of this T cell receptor (beta chain) was determined in a study of TIL therapy for anti-PD-1-resistant metastatic lung cancer. Study-wide findings and caveats: After infusion, TIL clonotypes partly replaced peripheral T cells and declined over months. This highly selected cohort may not generalize to typical lung cancer patients.

The immunoSEQ assay was v3. Measured with immunoSEQ multiplex PCR; TCRdb has only the in-frame clones, and not every one. The data contain some 37,000 clones, 73% of them seen just once; the ten biggest clones take up 4.5% to 6%. The CDR3 runs 15 residues. Germline assignment: CDR1 SGHRS and CDR2 YFSETQ. The V segment lost 3 bases and the J segment 5 bases; nucleotides outside the gene matches: 7. Noted time point: pre-treatment sample, taken before nivolumab and TIL therapy. About this clone itself: Its antigen is unidentified.

The clonotype originates from a person aged 25 to 85 with non-small cell lung cancer. V is TRBV5-1 and J is TRBJ1-4; 7 bases are a match to TRBD1. The sample consisted of blood, taken at baseline. The CDR3 region has the DNA TGCGCCAGCAGCTCGAGACAGGGTGGAAATGAAAAACTGTTTTTT. It codes for CASSSRQGGNEKLFF.